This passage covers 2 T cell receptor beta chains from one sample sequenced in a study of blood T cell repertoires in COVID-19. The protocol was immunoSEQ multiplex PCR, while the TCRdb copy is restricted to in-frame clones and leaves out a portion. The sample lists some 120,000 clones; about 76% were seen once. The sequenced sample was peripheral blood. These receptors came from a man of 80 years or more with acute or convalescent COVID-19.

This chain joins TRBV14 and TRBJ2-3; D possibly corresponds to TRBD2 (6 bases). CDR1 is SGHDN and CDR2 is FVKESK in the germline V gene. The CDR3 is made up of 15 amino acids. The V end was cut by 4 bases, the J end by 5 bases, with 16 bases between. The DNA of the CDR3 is TGTGCCAGCAGCCGGAGTGGGCTAGCGATAGATACGCAGTATTTT. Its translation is CASSRSGLAIDTQYF.

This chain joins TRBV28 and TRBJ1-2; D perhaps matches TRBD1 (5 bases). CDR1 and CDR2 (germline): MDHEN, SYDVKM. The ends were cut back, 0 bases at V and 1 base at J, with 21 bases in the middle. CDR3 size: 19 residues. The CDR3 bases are TGTGCCAGCAGTTTATGGCCACCCCCCGGGCAGGGTTTTAACTATGGCTACACCTTC. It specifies CASSLWPPPGQGFNYGYTF.